This T cell receptor beta chain was sequenced for a study of beta chain features in type 1 diabetes. Overall study: There was similarity between patients and healthy donors in age, gender and cell yields. General observations from the study: There was no resolution here of whether HLA type influences TCRB rearrangement. Naive, central memory and regulatory TCRB repertoires appeared more similar among patients than healthy donors.

The table lists this clone with a few counts. The antigen is undetermined. This CDR3 has 15 amino acids. Unmatched junction bases numbered 10, after V lost 6 bases and J lost 5 bases. The germline gives CDR1 MDHEN, CDR2 SYDVKM. What was sequenced were expressed TCRB transcripts, since all of the isolated RNA had been reverse transcribed. Profiling relied on immunoSEQ multiplex PCR, and the TCRdb table lists in-frame clones only, not all of them. This table has hundreds of thousands of clones, roughly a sixth appearing once. The chain couples TRBV28 to TRBJ2-7; 10 bases line up with TRBD1. Specimen: naive CD4+ T cells from blood. The receptor was derived from a woman between 18 and 29 years old in good health. The CDR3 DNA follows: TGTGCCAGCAGCCCCAGTCCCGGGACAGGGGACGAGCAGTACTTC. The encoded protein is CASSPSPGTGDEQYF.